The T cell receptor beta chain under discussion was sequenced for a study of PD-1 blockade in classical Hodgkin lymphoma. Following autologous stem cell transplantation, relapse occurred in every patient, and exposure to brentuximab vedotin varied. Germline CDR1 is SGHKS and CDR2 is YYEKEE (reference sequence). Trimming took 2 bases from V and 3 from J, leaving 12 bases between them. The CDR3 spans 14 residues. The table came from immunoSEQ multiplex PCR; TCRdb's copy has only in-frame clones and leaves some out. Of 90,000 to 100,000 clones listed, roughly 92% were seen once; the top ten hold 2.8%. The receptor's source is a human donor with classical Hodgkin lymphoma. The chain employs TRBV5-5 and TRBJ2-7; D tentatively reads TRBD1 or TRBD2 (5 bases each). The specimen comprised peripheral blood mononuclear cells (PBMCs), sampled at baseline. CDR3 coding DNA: TGTGCCAGCAGCTTCGGGACGGTGGACTACGAGCAGTACTTC. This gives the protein CASSFGTVDYEQYF.